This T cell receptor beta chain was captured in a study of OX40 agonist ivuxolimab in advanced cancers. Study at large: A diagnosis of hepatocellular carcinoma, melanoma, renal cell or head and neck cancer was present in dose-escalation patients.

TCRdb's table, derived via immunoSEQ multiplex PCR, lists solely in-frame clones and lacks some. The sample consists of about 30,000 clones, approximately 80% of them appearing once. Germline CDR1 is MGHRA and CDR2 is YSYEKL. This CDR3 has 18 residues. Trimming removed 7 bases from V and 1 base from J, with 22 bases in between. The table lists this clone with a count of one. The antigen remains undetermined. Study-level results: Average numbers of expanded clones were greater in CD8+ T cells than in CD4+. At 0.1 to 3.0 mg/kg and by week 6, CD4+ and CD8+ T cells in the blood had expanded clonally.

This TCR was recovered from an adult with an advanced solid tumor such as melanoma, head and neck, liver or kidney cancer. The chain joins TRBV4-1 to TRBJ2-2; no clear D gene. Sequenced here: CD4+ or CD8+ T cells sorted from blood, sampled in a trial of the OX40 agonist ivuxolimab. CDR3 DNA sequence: TGCGCCAGCACCCCCCGTAGGGCAGAGAAGGGGAACACCGGGGAGCTGTTTTTT. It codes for CASTPRRAEKGNTGELFF.